Below are 28 T cell receptor beta chains sequenced from a single sample in a study of Ad26.COV2.S vaccination and SARS-CoV-2 variants. Treatment meaning: about 20 received Ad26.COV2.S at low or high dose, single or two shots; roughly five received placebo; per-sample allocation not given. Collection of samples fell on day 63 after the first vaccine or placebo injection. The protocol was immunoSEQ multiplex PCR, while the TCRdb copy is restricted to in-frame clones and leaves out a portion. There are roughly 500,000 clones in the sample; roughly 89% occur only once, and 9.5% to 15% lies in the top ten. Source: peripheral blood, taken in a trial of Ad26.COV2.S vaccine versus placebo. These receptor sequences come from a person between 18 and 65 years old who received the Ad26.COV2.S COVID-19 vaccine or a placebo.

V and J are TRBV27 and TRBJ2-7; D possibly corresponds to TRBD2 (7 bases). Trimming cost V 2 bases and J 5 bases, with 16 bases left between them. The CDR3 covers 15 residues. CDR1 and CDR2 (germline): MNHEY, SMNVEV (reference sequence). The CDR3 DNA reads TGTGCCAGCAGTTTAGGGGGCGGGAGTACCCACGAGCAGTACTTC. Protein: CASSLGGGSTHEQYF.

The chain joins TRBV28 to TRBJ2-7, with 10 bases fitting TRBD2. The CDR3 is made up of 15 amino acids. Germline V gives CDR1 MDHEN, CDR2 SYDVKM. V trimming: 6 bases; J trimming: 3 bases; junction bases outside the gene matches: 8. CDR3 coding DNA: TGTGCCAGCAGACCCGTTGCTAGCGGGAGCTACGAGCAGTACTTC. Translation: CASRPVASGSYEQYF.

V is TRBV3-1 (or the pseudogene TRBV3-2) and J is TRBJ1-2; weak D call: TRBD1 (5 bases). The CDR3 length is 15 residues. Germline V gene lookup returns CDR1 LGHDT and CDR2 YNNKEL (reference sequence). Trimming pared 2 bases from V and 3 bases from J, leaving 13 bases between. CDR3 coding DNA: TGTGCCAGCAGCCAAAACGGAAGGGGCCACTATGGCTACACCTTC. This gives the protein CASSQNGRGHYGYTF.

V and J are TRBV19 and TRBJ1-1, with D maybe TRBD1 (6 bases). This CDR3 contains 11 residues. The V and J ends lost 7 bases and 9 bases respectively, with 12 bases between them. Germline CDR1 reads LNHDA; CDR2 reads SQIVND (reference sequence). The CDR3 sequence is CASTLTGKAFF. The CDR3 region has the DNA TGTGCCAGTACTTTAACAGGGAAAGCTTTCTTT. Using reference TRBV19 and TRBJ1-1 for the parts outside the CDR3, the full variable domain is DGGITQSPKYLFRKEGQNVTLSCEQNLNHDAMYWYRQDPGQGLRLIYYSQIVNDFQKGDIAEGYSVSREKKESFPLTVTSAQKNPTAFYLCASTLTGKAFFGQGTRLTVV.

The V gene is TRBV6-2 or TRBV6-3, the J gene TRBJ2-7; 8 bases fit TRBD2. Germline CDR1 reads MNHEY; CDR2 reads SVGEGT. Losses at the gene ends were 2 bases for V and 2 bases for J; bases not matched to a gene: 5. The CDR3 contains 15 residues. In DNA form, the CDR3 reads TGTGCCAGCAGTTACCCGCCGGGGGGGGCCTACGAGCAGTACTTC. Translated, it gives CASSYPPGGAYEQYF.

This sequence joins TRBV5-8 and TRBJ2-7, with no clear D. Germline V gene lookup returns CDR1 SGHTS and CDR2 YDEGEE. Trimming left V 3 bases short and J 3 bases short, with 4 bases between. The CDR3 spans 11 residues. This CDR3 is CASSSNYEQYF. For the CDR3, the DNA is TGTGCCAGCAGCTCGAACTACGAGCAGTACTTC.

The chain links TRBV18 to TRBJ2-7; 9 positions match TRBD2. The length of the CDR3 is 16 residues. V gave up 4 bases and J gave up 3 bases; unmatched junction bases: 10. Germline lookup yields CDR1 KGHSH and CDR2 LQKENI. This CDR3 reads CASSLSSLAGNYEQYF. CDR3 bases: TGTGCCAGCTCACTGAGCAGCCTAGCGGGGAACTACGAGCAGTACTTC.

The chain has TRBV6-6 and TRBJ1-1; D gene ambiguous. Deletions cut 1 base from V and 1 base from J, with 7 bases between. Germline loops: CDR1 MNHNY, CDR2 SVGAGI (reference sequence). This CDR3 is 14 amino acids long. The DNA of the CDR3 is TGTGCCAGCAGTTACTTTGTCAGGAACACTGAAGCTTTCTTT. Its translation: CASSYFVRNTEAFF.

V gene TRBV27 combines with J gene TRBJ2-2; D not resolved. Between the trimmed V and J ends, which lost 6 bases and 3 bases, there was a span of 20 bases. The CDR3 is 17 residues long. Germline V gives CDR1 MNHEY, CDR2 SMNVEV (reference sequence). The CDR3: CASRSWSGDPHTGELFF. The CDR3 DNA is TGTGCCAGCAGGTCTTGGTCGGGCGACCCGCACACCGGGGAGCTGTTTTTT.

The V gene is TRBV6-5, the J gene TRBJ1-4, with TRBD1 matching 11 bases. The CDR3 runs 14 residues. CDR1 is MNHEY and CDR2 is SVGAGI in the germline V gene. J gave up 7 bases and V 6 bases, and 4 bases lay outside the gene matches. The CDR3 reads CASSRTGGGEKLFF. The CDR3 nucleotides are TGTGCCAGCAGCCGGACAGGGGGCGGTGAAAAACTGTTTTTT.

This chain uses TRBV19 with TRBJ2-1; 9 nucleotides match TRBD2. This CDR3 is built from 13 residues. The junction had 7 bases not matched to a gene; V was cut back by 8 bases and J by 8 bases. CDR1 is LNHDA and CDR2 is SQIVND in the germline V gene (reference sequence). The CDR3 protein is CASSREGVHEQFF. Here the CDR3 DNA reads TGTGCCAGTTCGCGGGAGGGCGTCCATGAGCAGTTCTTC.

The chain joins TRBV6-5 to TRBJ2-1, with D perhaps assigned TRBD1 or TRBD2 (5 bases each). The germline V gene has CDR1 MNHEY and CDR2 SVGAGI. The ends were cut back, 3 bases at V and 6 bases at J, with 18 bases in the middle. This CDR3 is 16 amino acids long. CDR3 protein: CASSYLVGTGSNEQFF. The CDR3 DNA reads TGTGCCAGCAGTTATCTGGTGGGGACGGGTTCCAATGAGCAGTTCTTC.

The count of this clone is one. The genes are TRBV25-1 and TRBJ1-2, with 8 nucleotides matching TRBD1. CDR1 and CDR2 (germline): MGHDK, SYGVNS. V shed 7 bases and J 7 bases; nucleotides not matched to a gene: 5. The CDR3 totals 12 residues. DNA of the CDR3: TGTGCCAGCACTATAACAGGGGGTGGCTACACCTTC. It specifies CASTITGGGYTF.

The chain is built from TRBV3-1 (or the pseudogene TRBV3-2) and TRBJ2-1; no reliable D call. Germline CDR1 and CDR2: LGHDT and YNNKEL (reference sequence). The V end was cut by 1 base, the J end by 3 bases, with 7 bases between. The CDR3 runs 14 residues. This chain's CDR3 is CASSQGPNYNEQFF. The DNA of the CDR3 is TGTGCCAGCAGCCAAGGCCCCAACTACAATGAGCAGTTCTTC.

This clone has a handful of counts. Other DNA sequences in the same sample also yield this CDR3. The chain recombines TRBV19 with TRBJ2-6; D gene unclear. In germline, CDR1 is LNHDA, CDR2 SQIVND (reference sequence). The CDR3 has 13 amino acids. The V gene lost 3 bases and the J gene lost 1 base, with 1 base spanning the gap. This CDR3 is CASSISGANVLTF. CDR3 in DNA: TGTGCCAGTAGTATTTCTGGGGCCAACGTCCTGACTTTC.

The chain links TRBV3-1 (or the pseudogene TRBV3-2) to TRBJ2-2, with 7 bases lining up with TRBD2. Germline lookup yields CDR1 LGHDT and CDR2 YNNKEL (reference sequence). The junction had 7 bases not matched to a gene; V was cut back by 0 bases and J by 15 bases. CDR3 length equals 13 residues. In DNA form, the CDR3 reads TGTGCCAGCAGCCAAGAGGTTACGGGGAGGGTGTTTTTT. This encodes CASSQEVTGRVFF.

The chain has TRBV6-5 and TRBJ2-7, with 8 bases identical to TRBD1. The CDR3 is 12 amino acids. Trimming at V came to 5 bases and at J to 4 bases, leaving 1 base not matched to a gene. Germline-derived CDR1 and CDR2 are MNHEY and SVGAGI. This CDR3 is CASSRQGYEQYF. The CDR3 DNA reads TGTGCCAGCAGTCGACAGGGGTACGAGCAGTACTTC.

This clone was observed a handful of times. The V and J genes are TRBV24-1 and TRBJ2-1, with unresolved D. The ends were cut back, 5 bases at V and 4 bases at J, with 8 bases in the middle. Per the germline V gene, CDR1 is KGHDR and CDR2 is SFDVKD. The CDR3 has 13 residues. In DNA form, the CDR3 reads TGTGCCACCAGTGGGCACCCATACAATGAGCAGTTCTTC. Residues: CATSGHPYNEQFF.

The chain is built from TRBV2 and TRBJ2-6, with 7 bases identical to TRBD2. The CDR3 loop spans 18 amino acids. CDR1 is SNHLY, CDR2 FYNNEI, per germline. With V trimmed by 4 bases and J by 2 bases, 11 bases remained unmatched. In DNA form, the CDR3 reads TGTGCCAGCAGTGTCTGGGGACGGGGAGGGGCTGGGGCCAACGTCCTGACTTTC. Protein: CASSVWGRGGAGANVLTF.

The chain joins TRBV9 to TRBJ2-5, with TRBD1 as a possible D gene (6 bases). Germline loops: CDR1 SGDLS, CDR2 YYNGEE. Deletions cut 0 bases from V and 1 base from J, with 10 bases between. The CDR3 length is 15 residues. The CDR3 reads CASSVGGQFQETQYF. In nucleotides, the CDR3 is TGTGCCAGCAGCGTAGGCGGACAGTTCCAAGAGACCCAGTACTTC.

V and J are TRBV5-4 and TRBJ2-7; TRBD2 is a possible D gene (6 bases). The CDR3 runs to 15 residues. Germline CDR1 and CDR2: SGHNT and YYREEE (reference sequence). Trimming stripped 3 bases from V and 0 bases from J, with 13 bases between. The CDR3 protein is CASSSGTRLSYEQYF. CDR3 DNA: TGTGCCAGCAGCTCCGGGACTCGACTCTCCTACGAGCAGTACTTC.

This rearrangement joins TRBV20-1 to TRBJ2-5; D is tentatively TRBD1 or TRBD2 (6 bases each). Between the trimmed V and J ends, which lost 3 bases and 4 bases, there was a span of 12 bases. The CDR3 sequence is 13 residues long. Germline V gene data show CDR1 as DFQATT and CDR2 as SNEGSKA (reference sequence). CDR3 sequence (DNA): TGCAGTGCTAGTCGGGGGCGCGTAGAGACCCAGTACTTC. Translating it yields CSASRGRVETQYF.

V gene TRBV7-9 combines with J gene TRBJ1-1; D is undetermined. Trimming removed 4 bases from V and 2 bases from J, with 11 bases in between. This CDR3 contains 14 residues. The V gene's germline CDR1 is SEHNR and CDR2 FQNEAQ (reference sequence). The CDR3 coding sequence is TGTGCCAGCAGCTCCGATAGACCCAACACTGAAGCTTTCTTT. Amino acid sequence: CASSSDRPNTEAFF.

The chain couples TRBV5-1 to TRBJ2-1; D unresolved. Trimming took off 1 base at V and 8 bases at J, with 13 bases between the two ends. The CDR3 consists of 14 residues. Germline-derived CDR1 and CDR2 are SGHRS and YFSETQ. CDR3 DNA: TGCGCCAGCAGCTTGTCTCAGTCGTGGGATGAGCAGTTCTTC. Translated, it gives CASSLSQSWDEQFF. The variable domain in full, completed from reference TRBV5-1 and TRBJ2-1, reads KAGVTQTPRYLIKTRGQQVTLSCSPISGHRSVSWYQQTPGQGLQFLFEYFSETQRNKGNFPGRFSGRQFSNSRSEMNVSTLELGDSALYLCASSLSQSWDEQFFGPGTRLTVL.

J is TRBJ1-2 and V is TRBV3-1 (or the pseudogene TRBV3-2), with a tentative D call TRBD1 (6 bases). V was cut by 3 bases and J by 6 bases, with 14 bases left in between. Germline V gene sequence: CDR1 LGHDT, CDR2 YNNKEL (reference sequence). The CDR3 length is 14 residues. CDR3 residues: CASSHRRGANGYTF. The CDR3 DNA reads TGTGCCAGCAGCCACCGCCGGGGGGCTAATGGCTACACCTTC.

This rearrangement joins TRBV27 to TRBJ1-3; D may be TRBD1 (5 bases). CDR1 is MNHEY and CDR2 is SMNVEV in the germline V gene (reference sequence). The CDR3 extends over 15 amino acids. The ends were cut back, 1 base at V and 4 bases at J, with 11 bases in the middle. For the CDR3, the DNA is TGTGCCAGCAGTTTATATCGGGGCCTCGGAAACACCATATATTTT. Protein: CASSLYRGLGNTIYF.

The chain is built from TRBV29-1 and TRBJ1-2; no definite D call. This CDR3 contains 12 residues. Deletions cut 5 bases from V and 2 bases from J, with 9 bases between. The germline V gene encodes CDR1 SQVTM and CDR2 ANQGSEA. Written as DNA, the CDR3 is TGCAGCGTTCTCACCCCAAACTATGGCTACACCTTC. Translating gives CSVLTPNYGYTF.

The J gene is TRBJ1-2, the V gene TRBV6-5, with 10 bases lining up with TRBD1. CDR1 is MNHEY, CDR2 SVGAGI, per germline. The CDR3 is made up of 15 amino acids. Trimming removed 1 base from V and 3 bases from J; junction bases left unmatched: 2. DNA for the CDR3: TGTGCCAGCAGTTACTTAGGACAGGGGGACTATGGCTACACCTTC. Encoded protein: CASSYLGQGDYGYTF.